This note documents a single T cell receptor (beta chain) sequence. Antigen specificity is unknown. Sequencing used immunoSEQ multiplex PCR; TCRdb keeps in-frame clones, though not all of them. The sample holds tens of thousands of clones, over 90% seen once. The sample comes from a study of CD4 T cells in relation to SARS-CoV-2 and coronaviruses. In the study overall: Crossreactive spike epitopes shared across donors were mapped to their HLA restriction. General study results and limits: Roughly 69% of donors had memory CD4+ clonotypes crossrecognizing SARS-CoV-2 and common cold coronavirus spike. This crossreactivity analysis covered spike protein alone, no other viral proteins.

V was cut by 6 bases and J by 5 bases, with 13 bases left in between. Germline assignment: CDR1 LNHDA and CDR2 SQIVND (reference sequence). This CDR3 has 14 amino acids. Before the COVID-19 pandemic, during about 2010-2018, CD4+ T cells were taken from unexposed donors. Naive and memory CD4+ T cells were separated from cryopreserved PBMCs. The source of this sequence is a human donor in good health. This rearrangement joins TRBV19 to TRBJ2-2; D might be TRBD1 (7 bases). The source material was naive CD4+ T cells from PBMCs. The subset is: naive CD4+ T cells isolated by negative enrichment. The CDR3 sequence: CASRTGAGTGELFF. The CDR3, as DNA: TGTGCCAGTAGAACAGGGGCGGGGACCGGGGAGCTGTTTTTT.